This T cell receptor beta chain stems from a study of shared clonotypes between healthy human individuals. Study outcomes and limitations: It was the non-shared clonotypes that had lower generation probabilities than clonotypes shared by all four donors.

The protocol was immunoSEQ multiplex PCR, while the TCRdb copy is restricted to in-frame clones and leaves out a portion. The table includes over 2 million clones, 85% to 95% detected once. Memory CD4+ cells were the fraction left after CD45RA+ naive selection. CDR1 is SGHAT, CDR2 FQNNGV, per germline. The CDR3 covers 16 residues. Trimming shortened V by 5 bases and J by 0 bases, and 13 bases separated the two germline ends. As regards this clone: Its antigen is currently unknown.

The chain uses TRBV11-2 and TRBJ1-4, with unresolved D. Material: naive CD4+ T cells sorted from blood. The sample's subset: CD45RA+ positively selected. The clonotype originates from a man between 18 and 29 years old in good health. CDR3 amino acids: CASSPVGFATNEKLFF. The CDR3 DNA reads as TGTGCCAGCAGCCCCGTCGGCTTTGCAACTAATGAAAAACTGTTTTTT.